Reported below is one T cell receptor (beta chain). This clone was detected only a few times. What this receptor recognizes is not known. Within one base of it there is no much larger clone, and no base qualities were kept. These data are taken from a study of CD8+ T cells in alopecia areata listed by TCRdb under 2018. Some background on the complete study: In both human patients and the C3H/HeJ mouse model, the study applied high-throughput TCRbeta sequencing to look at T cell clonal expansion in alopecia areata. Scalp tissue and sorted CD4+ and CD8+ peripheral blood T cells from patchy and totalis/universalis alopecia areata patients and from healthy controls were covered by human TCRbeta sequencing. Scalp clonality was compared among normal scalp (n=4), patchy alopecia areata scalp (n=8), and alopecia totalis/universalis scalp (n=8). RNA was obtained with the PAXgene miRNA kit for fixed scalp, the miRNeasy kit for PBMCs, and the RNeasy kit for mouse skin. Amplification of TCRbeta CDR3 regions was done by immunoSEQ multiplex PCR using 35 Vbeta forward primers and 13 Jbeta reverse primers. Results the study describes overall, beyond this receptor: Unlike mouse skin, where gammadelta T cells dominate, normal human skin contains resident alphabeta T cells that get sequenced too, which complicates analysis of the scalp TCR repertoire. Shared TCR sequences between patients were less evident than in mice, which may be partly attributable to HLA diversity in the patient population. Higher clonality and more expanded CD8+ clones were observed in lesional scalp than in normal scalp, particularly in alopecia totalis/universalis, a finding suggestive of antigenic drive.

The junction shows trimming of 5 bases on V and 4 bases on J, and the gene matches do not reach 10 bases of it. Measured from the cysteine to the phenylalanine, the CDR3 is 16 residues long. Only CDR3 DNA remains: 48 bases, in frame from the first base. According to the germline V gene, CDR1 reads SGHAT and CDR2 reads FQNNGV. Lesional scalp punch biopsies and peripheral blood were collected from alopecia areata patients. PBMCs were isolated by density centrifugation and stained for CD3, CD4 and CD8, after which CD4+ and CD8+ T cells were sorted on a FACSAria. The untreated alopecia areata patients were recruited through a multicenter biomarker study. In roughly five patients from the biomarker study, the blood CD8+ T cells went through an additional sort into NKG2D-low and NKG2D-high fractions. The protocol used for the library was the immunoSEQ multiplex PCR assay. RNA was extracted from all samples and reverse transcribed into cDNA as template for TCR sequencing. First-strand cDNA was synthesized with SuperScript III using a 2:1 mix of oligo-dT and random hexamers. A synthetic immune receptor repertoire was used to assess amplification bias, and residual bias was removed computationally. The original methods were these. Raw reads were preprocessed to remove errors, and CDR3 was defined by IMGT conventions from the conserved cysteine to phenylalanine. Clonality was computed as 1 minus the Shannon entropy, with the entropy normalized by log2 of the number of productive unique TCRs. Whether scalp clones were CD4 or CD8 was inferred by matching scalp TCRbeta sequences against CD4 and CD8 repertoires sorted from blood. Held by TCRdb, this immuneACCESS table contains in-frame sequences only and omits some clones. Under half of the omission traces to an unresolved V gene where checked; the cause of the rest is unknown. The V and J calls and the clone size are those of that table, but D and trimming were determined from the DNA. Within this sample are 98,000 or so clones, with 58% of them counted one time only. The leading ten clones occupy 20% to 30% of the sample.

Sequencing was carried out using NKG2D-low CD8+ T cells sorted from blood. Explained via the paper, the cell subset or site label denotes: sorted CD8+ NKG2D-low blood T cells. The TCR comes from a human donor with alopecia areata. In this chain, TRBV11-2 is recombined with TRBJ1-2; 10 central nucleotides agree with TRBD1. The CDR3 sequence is CASSQVPGQGSYGYTF. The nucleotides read TGTGCCAGCAGCCAAGTTCCGGGACAGGGGTCCTATGGCTACACCTTC.